This T cell receptor (beta chain) was recorded in a study of cytomegalovirus exposure and HLA in healthy donors. This clone came up once. Its antigen is not identified. Some clones are missing from TCRdb's copy, which holds only in-frame ones; the method was immunoSEQ multiplex PCR. The repertoire holds fewer than 350,000 clones, with around nine tenths as singletons. CDR1 is SGHNT and CDR2 is YYREEE in the germline V gene (reference sequence). This CDR3 has 14 residues. After removal of 5 bases from V and 2 bases from J, the junction contained 4 bases not matched to a gene. Study-wide findings and caveats: The study put 150 or so TCR beta chains on its list as cytomegalovirus-associated.

This receptor was obtained from a woman between 18 and 30 years old in good health and CMV-seronegative. The chain links TRBV5-4 to TRBJ1-3, with 7 bases aligning to TRBD1. Sequencing used PBMCs. The CDR3 reads CASSPGTAGNTIYF. The CDR3 nucleotides are TGTGCCAGCAGTCCCGGGACAGCTGGAAACACCATATATTTT.